This T cell receptor beta chain was sequenced for a study of blood T cell repertoires in COVID-19. Germline V gene data show CDR1 as SGDLS and CDR2 as YYNGEE. The CDR3 length is 16 residues. Trimming left V 4 bases short and J 2 bases short, with 13 bases between. Some clones are missing from TCRdb's copy, which holds only in-frame ones; the method was immunoSEQ multiplex PCR. The data hold 110,000 to 150,000 clones, with roughly 82% observed a single time. V and J are TRBV9 and TRBJ2-6, with a tentative D call TRBD1 (6 bases). Material for sequencing was peripheral blood. The receptor comes from a man in his sixties with active or convalescent COVID-19. CDR3 DNA: TGTGCCAGCAGCCCATGGGGGCTCGCTGGGGCCAACGTCCTGACTTTC. It is translated as CASSPWGLAGANVLTF.